What follows is one T cell receptor beta chain and its context. What it binds is not known. This sample is part of a study of T cell responses to AZD1222 COVID-19 vaccine. Study overall: Both about-4-week and about-12-week second-dose recipients were combined.

CDR1 and CDR2 from the germline V gene are SQVTM and ANQGSEA. The V end lost 3 bases, the J end lost 3 bases, and 8 bases lay between the germline ends. CDR3 length equals 13 residues. Points from the study as a whole: Seropositive status at baseline applied to only 6 or 7 AZD1222 recipients. Clonal diversity was possibly underestimated, and white British individuals and females predominated among donors. When two AZD1222 doses had been given, Spike-specific TCR breadth and depth rose.

Method: immunoSEQ multiplex PCR; TCRdb's copy keeps in-frame clones and lacks some. The table lists roughly 140,000 clones, about 90% of them singletons, with 5% in the top ten. The chain is built from TRBV29-1 and TRBJ2-2; D perhaps matches TRBD1 (6 bases). The TCR sequence derives from an adult in good health. The source was peripheral blood, collected on day 0 of AZD1222 vaccination. The CDR3 nucleotides are TGCAGCGTTGAGGACAGCTACACCGGGGAGCTGTTTTTT. It translates to CSVEDSYTGELFF.